These 23 T cell receptor beta chains share one sample of origin, sequenced in a study of blood T cell repertoires in COVID-19. Libraries were prepared by immunoSEQ multiplex PCR; TCRdb keeps only in-frame clonotypes and omits some of them. The data contain 95,000 to 110,000 clones, more than 75% of them seen just once; the ten biggest clones take up over 20%. Sequencing used peripheral blood. The receptors here all came from a man aged 55-75 years with acute or convalescent COVID-19.

This clone was found once. The chain recombines TRBV29-1 with TRBJ2-7; D is unclear. This CDR3 has 13 residues. Per the germline V gene, CDR1 is SQVTM and CDR2 is ANQGSEA. Trimming stripped 4 bases from V and 1 base from J, with 11 bases between. CDR3 amino acids: CSVVPSPSYEQYF. For the CDR3, the DNA is TGCAGCGTTGTTCCCAGTCCATCCTACGAGCAGTACTTC.

This clone was seen a handful of times. This chain connects TRBV27 to TRBJ2-7; TRBD1 matches 9 bases. Trimming removed 10 bases from V and 4 bases from J; junction bases left unmatched: 8. The CDR3 loop spans 13 amino acids. In germline, CDR1 is MNHEY, CDR2 SMNVEV (reference sequence). In DNA, the CDR3 is TGTGCCACCCTGGCGGGACAGGGTTACGAGCAGTACTTC. Protein: CATLAGQGYEQYF.

This chain's CDR3 is CATYPGQGLATNEKLFF. The CDR3 DNA reads as TGTGCCACTTATCCTGGACAGGGCCTTGCAACTAATGAAAAACTGTTTTTT. The chain has TRBV19 and TRBJ1-4, with 8 bases identical to TRBD1. V lost 10 bases and J lost 0; bases outside the gene matches: 13. Germline loops: CDR1 LNHDA, CDR2 SQIVND (reference sequence). The CDR3 runs 17 residues. Variable domain in full (rest from reference TRBV19 and TRBJ1-4): DGGITQSPKYLFRKEGQNVTLSCEQNLNHDAMYWYRQDPGQGLRLIYYSQIVNDFQKGDIAEGYSVSREKKESFPLTVTSAQKNPTAFYLCATYPGQGLATNEKLFFGSGTQLSVL.

The chain has TRBV11-3 and TRBJ2-5; TRBD1 might be the D (6 bases). Germline CDR1 reads SGHNT; CDR2 reads YENEEA. Trimming pared 4 bases from V and 2 bases from J, leaving 14 bases between. The CDR3 covers 15 residues. CDR3 amino acids: CASSSWGPQQETQYF. The CDR3 coding sequence is TGTGCCAGCAGCTCCTGGGGGCCCCAACAAGAGACCCAGTACTTC.

In the case of this clone: The junction departs from the called germline gene at one end, perhaps through a read error. The V call is TRBV12-3 or TRBV12-4, the J call TRBJ1-5, with D maybe TRBD1 (5 bases). This CDR3 has 12 residues. This CDR3 is CASSWPGQPQHF. CDR3 nucleotides: TGTGCCAGTAGTTGGCCAGGGCAGCCCCAGCATTTT.

The CDR3 nucleotides are TGTGCCACCAGTGATTTGACCGGGGGGTACAATGAGCAGTTCTTC. This encodes CATSDLTGGYNEQFF. The chain is built from TRBV24-1 and TRBJ2-1; TRBD2 agrees at 7 bases. V was pared by 0 bases and J by 4 bases, with 2 bases of the junction left unmatched. Per the germline V gene, CDR1 is KGHDR and CDR2 is SFDVKD. This CDR3 comprises 15 residues.

CDR3 protein: CASSQDVIAVSNQPQHF. The CDR3 nucleotides read TGCGCCAGCAGCCAAGATGTAATCGCAGTTAGCAATCAGCCCCAGCATTTT. The chain has TRBV4-1 and TRBJ1-5; D is unresolved. CDR1 and CDR2 from the germline V gene are MGHRA and YSYEKL. The CDR3 loop spans 17 amino acids. The germline V and J ends were trimmed by 0 bases and 0 bases, with 12 bases remaining between them.

The chain joins TRBV19 to TRBJ2-5; 10 bases match TRBD2. V trimming: 7 bases; J trimming: 1 base; junction bases outside the gene matches: 3. This CDR3 has 14 residues. CDR1 is LNHDA and CDR2 is SQIVND in the germline V gene (reference sequence). The CDR3 DNA reads TGTGCCAGTATGGCTAGCGGGGGCCAAGAGACCCAGTACTTC. Encoded protein: CASMASGGQETQYF.

V gene TRBV3-1 (or the pseudogene TRBV3-2) combines with J gene TRBJ2-1; possible D gene TRBD2, 5 bases. Germline V gives CDR1 LGHDT, CDR2 YNNKEL (reference sequence). This CDR3 has 15 residues. The V end lost 0 bases, the J end lost 4 bases, and 10 bases lay between the germline ends. The CDR3 DNA reads TGTGCCAGCAGCCAAGATGGAAGAGGGTACAATGAGCAGTTCTTC. This translates into CASSQDGRGYNEQFF.

The CDR3 DNA reads as TGTGCCAGTAATGCGGATCCTTACAATGAGCAGTTCTTC. Its translation: CASNADPYNEQFF. The chain recombines TRBV19 with TRBJ2-1, with D unclear. With 7 bases removed from V and 4 bases from J, the gap between germline ends came to 11 bases. This CDR3 has 13 residues. Germline V gene data show CDR1 as LNHDA and CDR2 as SQIVND (reference sequence).

This chain connects TRBV7-2 to TRBJ2-3, with TRBD2 matching over 7 bases. Germline V gives CDR1 SGHTA, CDR2 FQGNSA. This CDR3 has 17 residues. V shed 1 base and J 0 bases; nucleotides not matched to a gene: 7. The CDR3 loop reads CASSLVGAGVSTDTQYF. CDR3 in DNA: TGTGCCAGCAGCTTAGTCGGGGCGGGAGTGAGCACAGATACGCAGTATTTT.

The CDR3 region has the DNA TGTGCCAGCAGCGACGACATACGGCCCACTGAAGCTTTCTTT. Protein product: CASSDDIRPTEAFF. The rearrangement links TRBV9 to TRBJ1-1; D gene uncertain. Germline assignment: CDR1 SGDLS and CDR2 YYNGEE. The CDR3 runs 14 residues. V lost 3 bases, J lost 4 bases, and 13 bases lay in between.

The V gene is TRBV19, the J gene TRBJ1-1; 7 bases line up with TRBD1. Trimming took 6 bases from V and 2 from J; bases not matched to a gene: 12. The CDR3 spans 16 residues. CDR1 is LNHDA and CDR2 is SQIVND in the germline V gene (reference sequence). The CDR3 region has the DNA TGTGCCAGTAGGCAAGGGGGCATTGAGTACAACACTGAAGCTTTCTTT. This sequence encodes CASRQGGIEYNTEAFF.

V usage is TRBV29-1 and J usage is TRBJ1-1; 7 nucleotides match TRBD1. The V and J ends lost 6 bases and 3 bases, in that order; junction bases with no gene match: 7. The germline V gene has CDR1 SQVTM and CDR2 ANQGSEA. There are 13 residues in the CDR3. CDR3 in amino acids: CSVDREYDTEAFF. The CDR3 region has the DNA TGCAGCGTAGACAGGGAGTATGACACTGAAGCTTTCTTT.

For this clone: Sequence at one end of the junction differs from germline and may be a read error. This sequence joins TRBV5-1 and TRBJ1-2; 7 bases are shared with TRBD1. Germline loops: CDR1 SGHRS, CDR2 YFSETQ. This CDR3 has 15 amino acids. This CDR3 is CASSLAYQGGYGYTF. The CDR3 DNA sequence: TGCGCCAGCAGTTTGGCCTACCAGGGGGGATATGGCTACACCTTC.

The chain recombines TRBV27 with TRBJ1-2; D is perhaps TRBD1 (5 bases). The CDR3 sequence is 14 residues long. The germline V and J ends were trimmed by 7 bases and 2 bases, with 14 bases remaining between them. CDR1 is MNHEY and CDR2 is SMNVEV in the germline V gene (reference sequence). CDR3 nucleotides: TGTGCCAGCAAACAATCGACAGCCAACTATGGCTACACCTTC. Translating gives CASKQSTANYGYTF.

This sequence joins TRBV3-1 (or the pseudogene TRBV3-2) and TRBJ2-1; possible D gene TRBD1, 6 bases. Germline loops: CDR1 LGHDT, CDR2 YNNKEL (reference sequence). The CDR3 loop spans 15 amino acids. Trimming took 0 bases from V and 10 from J, leaving 16 bases between them. This CDR3 is CASSQDRTGWSEQFF. The CDR3 DNA sequence: TGTGCCAGCAGCCAAGATCGAACAGGGTGGTCCGAGCAGTTCTTC.

The chain combines TRBV5-6 with TRBJ2-7; weak D call: TRBD2 (6 bases). CDR1 and CDR2 (germline): SGHDT, YYEEEE. The CDR3 extends over 13 amino acids. Trimming took off 1 base at V and 6 bases at J, with 11 bases between the two ends. This CDR3 is CASSLYRGGEQYF. The CDR3 nucleotides read TGTGCCAGCAGCTTGTATAGGGGAGGCGAGCAGTACTTC.

V and J are TRBV19 and TRBJ2-2; D gene uncertain. V was clipped by 7 bases and J by 1 base, with 10 bases between them. Germline V gene lookup returns CDR1 LNHDA and CDR2 SQIVND (reference sequence). The CDR3 runs 14 residues. CDR3 protein: CASMRQQNTGELFF. The CDR3 nucleotides read TGTGCCAGTATGAGGCAGCAGAACACCGGGGAGCTGTTTTTT.

The chain uses TRBV12-3 or TRBV12-4 and TRBJ1-3, with TRBD1 matching over 7 bases. The CDR3 consists of 13 residues. Germline trimming cut 4 bases from V and 4 bases from J; bases unmatched to any gene: 1. The DNA of the CDR3 is TGTGCCAGCAGTTCGACAGGGGGAAACACCATATATTTT. Encoded protein: CASSSTGGNTIYF.

At least ten counts were recorded for this clone. The chain has TRBV5-1 and TRBJ2-5; no reliable D call. Trimming stripped 0 bases from V and 7 bases from J, with 13 bases between. Germline CDR1 is SGHRS and CDR2 is YFSETQ. The CDR3 totals 14 residues. CDR3 sequence: CASSLEYQTGTQYF. The DNA for the CDR3 is TGCGCCAGCAGCTTGGAATATCAAACGGGGACCCAGTACTTC.

The V gene is TRBV15, the J gene TRBJ1-5, with 7 bases lining up with TRBD1. The ends lost 4 bases at V and 5 bases at J; junction bases unmatched: 5. The length of the CDR3 is 14 residues. Germline-derived CDR1 and CDR2 are LNHNV and YYDKDF (reference sequence). The DNA of the CDR3 is TGTGCCACCAGCAAGACAGGGTACGATCAGCCCCAGCATTTT. Encoded protein: CATSKTGYDQPQHF.

V gene TRBV2 combines with J gene TRBJ2-5, with 9 bases fitting TRBD1. Unmatched junction bases numbered 10, after V lost 7 bases and J lost 4 bases. Germline V gene lookup returns CDR1 SNHLY and CDR2 FYNNEI. The length of the CDR3 is 15 residues. For the CDR3, the DNA is TGTGCCAGCAAACGGACAGGGGTTTTTCGAGAGACCCAGTACTTC. It encodes CASKRTGVFRETQYF.